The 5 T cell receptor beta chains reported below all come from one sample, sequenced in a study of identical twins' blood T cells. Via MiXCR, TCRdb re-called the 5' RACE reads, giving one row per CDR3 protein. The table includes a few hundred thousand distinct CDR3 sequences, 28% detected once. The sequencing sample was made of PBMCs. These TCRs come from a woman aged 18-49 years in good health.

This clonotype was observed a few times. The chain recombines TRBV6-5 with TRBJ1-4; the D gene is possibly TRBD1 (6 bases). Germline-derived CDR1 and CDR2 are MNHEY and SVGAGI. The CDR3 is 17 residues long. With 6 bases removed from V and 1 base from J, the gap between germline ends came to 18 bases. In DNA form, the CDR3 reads TGTGCCAGCAGCCTACGGGGGCCCTACGGAACTAATGAAAAACTGTTTTTT. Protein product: CASSLRGPYGTNEKLFF.

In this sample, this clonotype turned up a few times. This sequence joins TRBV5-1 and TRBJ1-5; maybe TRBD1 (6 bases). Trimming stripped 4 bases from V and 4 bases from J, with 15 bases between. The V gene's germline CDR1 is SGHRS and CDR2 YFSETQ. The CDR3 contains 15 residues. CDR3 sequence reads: CASSRTGFRNQPQHF. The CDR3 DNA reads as TGCGCCAGCAGCCGAACAGGGTTTCGGAATCAGCCCCAGCATTTT. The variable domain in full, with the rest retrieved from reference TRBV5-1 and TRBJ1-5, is KAGVTQTPRYLIKTRGQQVTLSCSPISGHRSVSWYQQTPGQGLQFLFEYFSETQRNKGNFPGRFSGRQFSNSRSEMNVSTLELGDSALYLCASSRTGFRNQPQHFGDGTRLSIL.

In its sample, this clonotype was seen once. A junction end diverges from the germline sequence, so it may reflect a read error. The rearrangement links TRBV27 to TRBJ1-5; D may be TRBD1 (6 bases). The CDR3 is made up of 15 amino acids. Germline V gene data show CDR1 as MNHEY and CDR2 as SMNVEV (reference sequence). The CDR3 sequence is CASSRGSQGNQPKHF. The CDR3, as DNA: TGTGCCAGCAGTCGAGGATCACAGGGCAATCAGCCCAAGCATTTT.

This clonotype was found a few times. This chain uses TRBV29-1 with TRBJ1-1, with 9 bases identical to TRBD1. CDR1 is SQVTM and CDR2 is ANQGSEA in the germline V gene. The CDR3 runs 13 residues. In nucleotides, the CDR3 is TGCACCGTACAGGGGGCAGTCCACACTGAAGCTTTCTTT. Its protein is CTVQGAVHTEAFF.

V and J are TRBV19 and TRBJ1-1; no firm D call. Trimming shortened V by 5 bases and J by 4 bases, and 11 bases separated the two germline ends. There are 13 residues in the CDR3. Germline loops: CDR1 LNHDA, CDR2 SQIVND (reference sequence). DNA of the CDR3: TGTGCCAGTAGTTCGGGCATGGGCACTGAAGCTTTCTTT. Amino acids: CASSSGMGTEAFF.